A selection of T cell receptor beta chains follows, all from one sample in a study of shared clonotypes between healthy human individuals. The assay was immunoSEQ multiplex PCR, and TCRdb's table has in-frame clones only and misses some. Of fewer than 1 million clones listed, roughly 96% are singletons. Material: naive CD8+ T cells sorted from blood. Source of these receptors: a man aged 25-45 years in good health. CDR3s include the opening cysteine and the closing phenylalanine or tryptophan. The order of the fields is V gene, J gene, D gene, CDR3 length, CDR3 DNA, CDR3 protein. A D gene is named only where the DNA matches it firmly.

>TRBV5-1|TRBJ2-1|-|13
TGCGCCAGCAACGAGGAGGGAGCTGAAGGGCAGTTCTTC
CASNEEGAEGQFF
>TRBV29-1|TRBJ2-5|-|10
TGCAGCGCCTCTTCGGAGACCCAGTACTTC
CSASSETQYF
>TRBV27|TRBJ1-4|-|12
TGTGCCAGCAGTTCGCAAGATGAAAAACTGTTTTTT
CASSSQDEKLFF
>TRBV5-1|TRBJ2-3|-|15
TGCGCCAGCAGCGTAACACAGGGGAGGACAGATACGCAGTATTTT
CASSVTQGRTDTQYF
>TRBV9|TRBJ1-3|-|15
TGTGCCAGCAGCGTAGGTGGGTCGCCTGGAAACACCATATATTTT
CASSVGGSPGNTIYF
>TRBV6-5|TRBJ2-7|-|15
TGTGCCAGCAGTTACTCGGTCGCGTCTTCCTACGAGCAGTACTTC
CASSYSVASSYEQYF
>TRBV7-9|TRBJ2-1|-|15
TGTGCCAGCAGCTTAGCGGTGAACTCCTACAATGAGCAGTTCTTC
CASSLAVNSYNEQFF
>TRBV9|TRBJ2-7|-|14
TGTGCCAGCAGCATTGGACCTCTTACCTACGAGCAGTACTTC
CASSIGPLTYEQYF
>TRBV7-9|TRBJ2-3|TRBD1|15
TGTGCCAGCAGCTTAAGCGAGGGGGCTTCAGATACGCAGTATTTT
CASSLSEGASDTQYF
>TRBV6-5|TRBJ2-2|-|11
TGTGCCAGCAGTTACGGCGGGGAGCTGTTTTTT
CASSYGGELFF